The clone carrying this TCR beta chain turned up a few times. Its target is unknown. Stated treatment: oral pan-JAK inhibitor, 5-10 mg twice daily. This entry comes from a study of CD8+ T cells in alopecia areata. Study details: Treated patients were dosed with oral tofacitinib, taking 5 to 10 mg twice daily. Whole-study results and caveats: Scalp samples also contribute reads from the resident alphabeta T cells found in normal skin. Higher clonality was seen in lesional scalp than in normal scalp, especially in alopecia totalis/universalis.

Investigators isolated RNA and reverse transcribed it into cDNA to act as the sequencing template. Clones were read by immunoSEQ multiplex PCR, and TCRdb kept only the in-frame ones, dropping some. The sample includes about 200,000 clones, 50% to 60% of them seen just once. Germline trimming cut 4 bases from V and 5 bases from J; bases unmatched to any gene: 7. Germline lookup yields CDR1 SGHVS and CDR2 FQNEAQ. This CDR3 is built from 14 residues. The chain is built from TRBV7-8 and TRBJ2-7; 8 nucleotides line up with TRBD1. Sequencing was performed on CD4+ T cells sorted from blood, taken at week 4, from a patient treated with tofacitinib. The receptor's source is a human donor with alopecia areata. Written as DNA, the CDR3 is TGTGCCAGCAGCTCCCTGGACAGGGTCGACGAGCAGTACTTC. Protein: CASSSLDRVDEQYF.